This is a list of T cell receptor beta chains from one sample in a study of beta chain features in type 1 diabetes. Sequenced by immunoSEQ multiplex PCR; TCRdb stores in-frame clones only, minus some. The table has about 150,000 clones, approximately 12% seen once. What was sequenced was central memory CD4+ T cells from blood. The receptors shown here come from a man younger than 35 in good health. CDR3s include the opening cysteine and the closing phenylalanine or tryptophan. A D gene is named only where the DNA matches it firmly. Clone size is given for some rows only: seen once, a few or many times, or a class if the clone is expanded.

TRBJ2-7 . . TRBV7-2 CASSSLTRNEQYF TGTGCCAGCAGCTCCTTAACGAGGAACGAGCAGTACTTC
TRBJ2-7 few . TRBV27 CASSFGPPRQGGYEQYF TGTGCCAGCAGTTTCGGTCCCCCGAGACAGGGAGGATACGAGCAGTACTTC
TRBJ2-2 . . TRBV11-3 CASSPESWGGELFF TGTGCCAGCAGCCCCGAAAGCTGGGGAGGGGAGCTGTTTTTT
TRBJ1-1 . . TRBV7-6 CASRGGSKSTEAFF TGTGCCAGCAGGGGCGGGAGTAAGAGCACTGAAGCTTTCTTT
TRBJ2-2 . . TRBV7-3 CASSSFNTGELFF TGTGCCAGCAGCTCCTTCAACACCGGGGAGCTGTTTTTT
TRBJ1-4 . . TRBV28 CASSRGQSTNEKLFF TGTGCCAGCAGCCGAGGACAATCAACTAATGAAAAACTGTTTTTT
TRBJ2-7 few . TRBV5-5 CASSLNRASYEQYF TGTGCCAGCAGCTTGAACAGAGCCTCCTACGAGCAGTACTTC
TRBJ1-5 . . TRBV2 CASSEAPTVSQHF TGTGCCAGCAGTGAAGCACCGACTGTGTCCCAGCATTTT
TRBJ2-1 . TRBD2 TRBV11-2 CASSLGTRSLNEQFF TGTGCCAGCAGCTTAGGGACTAGGAGTCTCAATGAGCAGTTCTTC
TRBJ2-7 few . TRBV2 CASRNRDLYEQYF TGTGCCAGCAGGAACCGGGACCTCTACGAGCAGTACTTC
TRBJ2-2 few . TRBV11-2 CASSSTSANTGELFF TGTGCCAGCAGCTCAACTTCCGCGAACACCGGGGAGCTGTTTTTT
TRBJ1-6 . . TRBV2 CASMYQGNSPLHF TGTGCCAGCATGTACCAGGGGAATTCACCCCTCCACTTT
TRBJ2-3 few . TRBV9 CASSSTEAGTQYF TGTGCCAGCAGCTCTACCGAAGCTGGTACGCAGTATTTT
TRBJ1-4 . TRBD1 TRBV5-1 CASSLAGTGGEKLFF TGCGCCAGCAGCTTGGCGGGGACAGGGGGCGAAAAACTGTTTTTT
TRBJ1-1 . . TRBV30 CAWSEQGHKAFF TGTGCCTGGAGTGAGCAAGGACATAAAGCTTTCTTT
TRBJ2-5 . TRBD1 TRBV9 CASSVDRGLVRETQYF TGTGCCAGCAGCGTAGACAGGGGGCTCGTTAGGGAGACCCAGTACTTC
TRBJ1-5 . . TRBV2 CASSEVAANQPQHF TGTGCCAGCAGTGAAGTCGCAGCAAATCAGCCCCAGCATTTT
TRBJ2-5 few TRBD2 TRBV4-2 CASSHTTSGYQETQYF TGTGCCAGCAGCCATACGACTAGCGGGTACCAAGAGACCCAGTACTTC
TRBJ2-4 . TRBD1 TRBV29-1 CSVAGTGSTKNIQYF TGCAGCGTAGCCGGGACAGGCTCAACCAAAAACATTCAGTACTTC
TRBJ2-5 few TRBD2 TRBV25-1 CASSGLAVQETQYF TGTGCCAGTTCGGGACTAGCGGTCCAAGAGACCCAGTACTTC